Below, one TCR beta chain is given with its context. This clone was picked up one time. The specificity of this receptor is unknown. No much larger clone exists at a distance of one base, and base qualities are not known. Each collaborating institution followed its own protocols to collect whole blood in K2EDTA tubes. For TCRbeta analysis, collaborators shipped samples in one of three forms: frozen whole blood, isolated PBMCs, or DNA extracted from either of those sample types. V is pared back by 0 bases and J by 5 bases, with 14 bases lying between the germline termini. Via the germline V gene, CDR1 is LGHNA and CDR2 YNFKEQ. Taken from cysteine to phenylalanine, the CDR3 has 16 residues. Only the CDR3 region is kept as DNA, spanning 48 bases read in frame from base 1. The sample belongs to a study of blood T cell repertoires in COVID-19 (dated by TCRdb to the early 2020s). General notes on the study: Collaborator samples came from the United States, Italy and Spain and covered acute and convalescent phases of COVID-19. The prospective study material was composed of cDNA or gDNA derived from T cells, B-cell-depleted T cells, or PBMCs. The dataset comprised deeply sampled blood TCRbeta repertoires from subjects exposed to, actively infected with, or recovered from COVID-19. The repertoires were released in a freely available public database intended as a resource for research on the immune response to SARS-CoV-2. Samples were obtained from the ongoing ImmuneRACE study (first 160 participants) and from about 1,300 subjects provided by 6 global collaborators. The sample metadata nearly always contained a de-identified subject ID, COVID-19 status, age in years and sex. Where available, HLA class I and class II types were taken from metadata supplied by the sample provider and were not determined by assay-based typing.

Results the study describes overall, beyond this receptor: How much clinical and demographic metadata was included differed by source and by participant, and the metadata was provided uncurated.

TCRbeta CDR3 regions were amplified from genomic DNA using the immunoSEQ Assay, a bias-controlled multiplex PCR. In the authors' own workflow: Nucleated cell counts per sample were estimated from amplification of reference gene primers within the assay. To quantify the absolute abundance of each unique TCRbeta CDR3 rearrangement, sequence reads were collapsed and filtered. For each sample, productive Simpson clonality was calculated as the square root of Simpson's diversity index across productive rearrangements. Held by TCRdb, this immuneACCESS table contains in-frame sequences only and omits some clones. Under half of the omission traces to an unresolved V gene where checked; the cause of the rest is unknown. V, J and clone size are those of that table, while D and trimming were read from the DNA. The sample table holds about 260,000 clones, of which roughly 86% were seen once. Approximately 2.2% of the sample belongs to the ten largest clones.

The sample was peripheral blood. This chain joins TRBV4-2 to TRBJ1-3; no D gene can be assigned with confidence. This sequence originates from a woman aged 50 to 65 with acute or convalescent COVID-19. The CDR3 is CASSQERLGTRNTIYF. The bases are TGTGCCAGCAGCCAAGAACGGTTGGGCACAAGAAACACCATATATTTT.